This entry describes one T cell receptor (beta chain). Its antigen is undetermined. The record originates from a study of STAT5B mutations in CD4+ large granular lymphocyte leukemia. TCRdb's copy holds only in-frame clones and misses some; the assay was immunoSEQ multiplex PCR. There are thousands of clones in the sample; 85% to 90% occur only once, and about half lies in the top ten. Study results and limitations: Patient CD4-sorted repertoires looked more clonal than healthy CD4+ repertoires, even without putative leukemic clones. Compared with healthy controls (2/35), patient top clones favored TRBV06 (8/27).

Patients had CD4+ T-LGLL, from Padova, Helsinki and Shinshu. V dropped 3 bases and J dropped 7 bases, with 23 bases sitting between them. The CDR3 is made up of 16 amino acids. Germline CDR1 reads SGHRS; CDR2 reads YFSETQ. This TCR was recovered from a woman in her seventies with CD4+ T-cell large granular lymphocyte leukemia. This chain uses TRBV5-1 with TRBJ2-7; D perhaps matches TRBD1 (6 bases). Sequenced: PBMCs. CDR3 sequence (DNA): TGCGCCAGCAGCTCTCTGGACAGCGTGGGGCGCCGGGAGCAGTACTTC. This sequence encodes CASSSLDSVGRREQYF.